The clone carrying this T cell receptor (beta chain) was seen at least ten times. This entry is derived from a study of tumor-infiltrating lymphocytes in oesophageal squamous cell carcinoma. This CDR3 contains 14 residues. Per germline, CDR1 SGHTA and CDR2 FQGNSA. The junction had 3 bases not matched to a gene; V was cut back by 2 bases and J by 2 bases. TCRdb reprocessed the PCR reads with MiXCR, giving one entry per CDR3 protein. The top ten hold about a quarter of the sample, which has some 9,800 distinct CDR3 sequences, approximately 57% seen once. The source material was esophageal tumor tissue. V is TRBV7-2 and J is TRBJ2-7; 7 bases agree with TRBD1. The receptor was isolated from a female donor with esophageal squamous cell carcinoma. This CDR3 is CASSLNRGPYEQYF. For the CDR3, the DNA is TGTGCCAGCAGCTTAAACAGGGGCCCCTACGAGCAGTACTTC.